The 20 T cell receptor beta chains in this list originate from one sample, sequenced in a study of shared clonotypes between healthy human individuals (dated by TCRdb to about 2020). The protocol used for the library was the immunoSEQ multiplex PCR assay. What TCRdb holds here is the immuneACCESS table cut down to in-frame rearrangements. Part of the clones is not present; checked against another copy, under half of the missing clones reflect an unresolved V gene, and the others are unexplained. This sample holds some 2,000,000 clones; 85% to 95% were observed only once. 0.85% to 1.2% of the sample is in the top ten clones. CD8 naive samples were obtained by positive selection for CCR7 among CD45RO-negative cells, yielding a CD45RA+CCR7+ population from which TemRA cells were excluded. Input material: naive CD8+ T cells sorted from blood. According to the study, the label for this sample's cell subset or site signals: CD45RA+CCR7+. The source is a man aged 18 to 30 in good health.

On this clone: Other DNA sequences in the sample encode the same CDR3. The chain is built from TRBV9 and TRBJ1-3; D perhaps matches TRBD1 (6 bases). Trimming took 3 bases from V and 1 from J, leaving 11 bases between them. This CDR3 is built from 15 residues. The germline V gene encodes CDR1 SGDLS and CDR2 YYNGEE. CDR3 nucleotides: TGTGCCAGCAGCGCCCAGGGGAATTCTGGAAACACCATATATTTT. It specifies CASSAQGNSGNTIYF.

V usage is TRBV6-1 and J usage is TRBJ2-7; 7 bases are a match to TRBD1. CDR3 size: 15 residues. Germline CDR1 and CDR2: MNHNS and SASEGT. V was clipped by 3 bases and J by 3 bases; unmatched bases: 8. This chain's CDR3 is CASSEWTGLGYEQYF. The CDR3 DNA follows: TGTGCCAGCAGTGAGTGGACAGGCCTCGGCTACGAGCAGTACTTC.

The rearrangement uses TRBV27 and TRBJ2-2; 11 bases agree with TRBD2. This CDR3 is built from 16 residues. With V trimmed by 5 bases and J by 1 base, 3 bases remained unmatched. CDR1 MNHEY and CDR2 SMNVEV come from the germline V gene (reference sequence). The DNA of the CDR3 is TGTGCCAGCAGTGGAACTAGCGGGGGGAACACCGGGGAGCTGTTTTTT. Translating gives CASSGTSGGNTGELFF.

V gene TRBV19 combines with J gene TRBJ2-7, with D maybe TRBD1 (6 bases). V lost 2 bases to trimming and J lost 3 bases, with 11 bases between them. CDR3 length: 14 amino acids. The germline CDR1 and CDR2 sequences are LNHDA and SQIVND (reference sequence). Written as DNA, the CDR3 is TGTGCCAGTAGTATACGACAGGCAGGCTACGAGCAGTACTTC. Translated: CASSIRQAGYEQYF.

The V call is TRBV2, the J call TRBJ2-1; possibly TRBD1 for D (6 bases). Germline values: CDR1 SNHLY, CDR2 FYNNEI. V was cut by 6 bases and J by 0 bases, with 12 bases left in between. The CDR3 covers 15 residues. In DNA form, the CDR3 reads TGTGCCAGCAGCGGACAGTCGTACTCCTACAATGAGCAGTTCTTC. Translation gives CASSGQSYSYNEQFF.

In DNA form, the CDR3 reads TGTGCCAGCAGCGCGGGACTAGGGGTCTACGAGCAGTACTTC. Protein sequence: CASSAGLGVYEQYF. This sequence joins TRBV7-9 and TRBJ2-7, with 8 positions matching TRBD2. CDR1 is SEHNR, CDR2 FQNEAQ, per germline (reference sequence). The trim removed 5 bases at V and 3 bases at J, leaving 6 bases unmatched. The CDR3 contains 14 residues.

The chain recombines TRBV7-8 with TRBJ2-7; D unresolved. With 1 base removed from V and 7 bases from J, the gap between germline ends came to 11 bases. The CDR3 is made up of 13 amino acids. Looked up from germline, CDR1 is SGHVS and CDR2 is FQNEAQ. CDR3 nucleotide sequence: TGTGCCAGCAGCTTAGGGCCTATTGCGGAGCAGTACTTC. Protein sequence: CASSLGPIAEQYF.

The chain couples TRBV2 to TRBJ2-1; the match to TRBD1 covers 11 bases. CDR1 is SNHLY and CDR2 is FYNNEI in the germline V gene. The CDR3 is made up of 15 amino acids. V was pared by 6 bases and J by 3 bases, with 4 bases of the junction left unmatched. The CDR3 spells CASRAGTGGYNEQFF. The CDR3 DNA follows: TGTGCCAGCAGGGCCGGGACAGGGGGCTACAATGAGCAGTTCTTC.

CDR3 loop: CASSQGTSGTAGKETQYF. DNA for the CDR3: TGTGCCAGCAGTCAAGGGACTAGCGGGACGGCGGGGAAAGAGACCCAGTACTTC. The chain couples TRBV2 to TRBJ2-5, with 13 bases lining up with TRBD2. Unmatched junction bases numbered 12, after V lost 5 bases and J lost 3 bases. The germline V gene encodes CDR1 SNHLY and CDR2 FYNNEI. This CDR3 contains 18 residues.

The chain is built from TRBV7-2 and TRBJ2-7; D gene uncertain. CDR1 is SGHTA and CDR2 is FQGNSA in the germline V gene. There are 13 residues in the CDR3. V was trimmed by 2 bases and J by 6 bases, leaving 11 bases between them. The CDR3 protein is CASSLLSSAEQYF. CDR3 nucleotides: TGTGCCAGCAGCTTATTATCATCTGCCGAGCAGTACTTC.

The V call is TRBV27, the J call TRBJ1-3; possibly TRBD1 for D (5 bases). The CDR3 runs to 16 residues. Germline CDR1 is MNHEY and CDR2 is SMNVEV (reference sequence). The V end was cut by 3 bases, the J end by 0 bases, with 12 bases between. In DNA form, the CDR3 reads TGTGCCAGCAGTTTGAGGACACCGAGCTCTGGAAACACCATATATTTT. Its protein product is CASSLRTPSSGNTIYF.

The chain employs TRBV27 and TRBJ1-4, with 7 bases matching TRBD1. The CDR3 totals 14 residues. V was clipped by 6 bases and J by 7 bases; unmatched bases: 8. Germline loops: CDR1 MNHEY, CDR2 SMNVEV (reference sequence). CDR3 sequence: CASSETGWGEKLFF. CDR3 nucleotides: TGTGCCAGCAGCGAGACAGGGTGGGGTGAAAAACTGTTTTTT.

On this clone itself: Different DNA sequences within this sample yield the same CDR3. The CDR3 loop reads CASSETGATNEKLFF. CDR3 bases: TGTGCCAGCAGCGAGACAGGGGCGACTAATGAAAAACTGTTTTTT. The chain employs TRBV9 and TRBJ1-4, with TRBD1 matching over 8 bases. V trimming: 3 bases; J trimming: 2 bases; junction bases outside the gene matches: 3. The CDR3 sequence is 15 residues long. Germline V gives CDR1 SGDLS, CDR2 YYNGEE.

The rearrangement links TRBV1 to TRBJ2-3. TRBV1 is a recognized pseudogene. The CDR3 runs 16 residues. As DNA, the CDR3 is TGCACCAGCAGCCAAGATGGGTGGCCCCCCACAGATACGCAGTATTTT. This codes for CTSSQDGWPPTDTQYF.

This clone came up once. The CDR3 DNA follows: TGCAGCGCAGGGACAGGGATAGGTAATGAGCAGTTCTTC. Its protein product is CSAGTGIGNEQFF. The chain employs TRBV29-1 and TRBJ2-1; 9 bases map to TRBD1. The CDR3 is 13 residues long. Germline V CDR1 and CDR2: SQVTM, ANQGSEA. V lost 7 bases and J lost 7; bases outside the gene matches: 8.

This clone was seen a single time. The identical CDR3 is also encoded by other nucleotide sequences in the sample. The genes are TRBV6-5 and TRBJ2-7, with D tentatively TRBD1 (5 bases). This CDR3 contains 14 residues. CDR1 and CDR2 (germline): MNHEY, SVGAGI. V lost 0 bases and J 5 bases, leaving 11 bases between the germline ends. The DNA of the CDR3 is TGTGCCAGCAGTTACTCGGGGCAGGGTAACGAGCAGTACTTC. Translating it yields CASSYSGQGNEQYF.

This sequence joins TRBV9 and TRBJ1-1, with a possible D match to TRBD1 (5 bases). The germline gives CDR1 SGDLS, CDR2 YYNGEE. V was shortened by 0 bases and J by 0 bases, with 12 bases between the two germline ends. This CDR3 contains 16 residues. The CDR3 DNA reads TGTGCCAGCAGCGTAGGGGGAGGGGATATGAACACTGAAGCTTTCTTT. This encodes CASSVGGGDMNTEAFF.

This clone was seen a single time. The J gene is TRBJ2-3, the V gene TRBV14; no definite D call. The germline V gene has CDR1 SGHDN and CDR2 FVKESK. This CDR3 contains 13 residues. Trimming pared 5 bases from V and 6 bases from J, leaving 12 bases between. CDR3: CASSADPSDTQYF. The CDR3 DNA is TGTGCCAGCAGCGCCGACCCCAGCGATACGCAGTATTTT.

The chain employs TRBV6-5 and TRBJ1-1; possible D gene TRBD1, 5 bases. From germline, CDR1 is MNHEY and CDR2 SVGAGI. Between the trimmed V and J ends, which lost 2 bases and 3 bases, there was a span of 13 bases. This CDR3 spans 15 amino acids. The CDR3, as DNA: TGTGCCAGCAGTTACGAGGCGTCGGGGGACACTGAAGCTTTCTTT. Its protein product is CASSYEASGDTEAFF.

V usage is TRBV6-5 and J usage is TRBJ2-7; D is possibly TRBD2 (5 bases). The germline CDR1 and CDR2 sequences are MNHEY and SVGAGI. V was trimmed by 0 bases and J by 5 bases, leaving 14 bases between them. The CDR3 totals 15 residues. CDR3 coding DNA: TGTGCCAGCAGTTACTCAGGTGGGAGACTCGACGAGCAGTACTTC. It encodes CASSYSGGRLDEQYF.